In this sample, the clone carrying this T cell receptor beta chain turned up a few times. Antigen specificity is unknown. This entry belongs to a study of CD8+ T cells in alopecia areata. About the research overall: Using the percentage of affected scalp area, treated patients' severity was scored. Study-level results: Among the top 100, expanded CD8+ clones, as well as scalp clonality, were significantly decreased by tofacitinib.

Reverse transcription of extracted RNA yielded cDNA, which provided the sequencing template. Sequenced by immunoSEQ multiplex PCR; TCRdb stores in-frame clones only, minus some. The top ten hold about 1.3% of the sample, which has 150,000 to 200,000 clones, around 60% seen once. Sample treatment: oral pan-JAK inhibitor, 5-10 mg twice daily. The origin of this receptor is a human donor with alopecia areata. Sequences were derived from CD4+ T cells sorted from blood, sampled at approximately week 49, from a patient treated with tofacitinib.

The CDR3, as DNA: TGTGCCATCAGTGTTGAGCGGGGGGGCTCGGATACGCAGTATTTT. Translated: CAISVERGGSDTQYF. This chain uses TRBV10-3 with TRBJ2-3; TRBD2 matches 10 bases. CDR3 length equals 15 residues. V lost 4 bases to trimming and J lost 6 bases; unmatched junction nucleotides: 7. Germline CDR1 is ENHRY and CDR2 is SYGVKD.